The TCR beta chain under discussion was sequenced for a study of human T cells and chemical hapten exposure. Study summary: Weekly scalp doses of diphenylcyclopropenone were given to patients during the approximately 26-week study.

The CDR3 is made up of 16 amino acids. V was clipped by 3 bases and J by 5 bases, with 17 bases between them. Germline loops: CDR1 MGHRA, CDR2 YSYEKL. This clonotype was seen a handful of times. Its antigen is unknown. Documented time point: pre-sensitization, week 0. Treatment defined: therapeutic diphenylcyclopropenone sensitization with weekly scalp DPC. Whole-study findings and limits: Each of the donors had alopecia, so their immune responses may not resemble those of healthy people.

Individual cDNA molecules received unique molecular identifiers in the library. Each CDR3 protein gets one entry after TCRdb re-called the RACE reads with MiXCR. The sample has 250,000 or so distinct CDR3 sequences, approximately 8% seen once; the top ten hold 1.2%. The chain couples TRBV4-1 to TRBJ2-1; D not resolved. This receptor was identified in a man between 18 and 35 years old with alopecia areata. Some clones in this sample may be carry-over from other donors' samples. Source: whole blood, taken in connection with sensitization to the hapten diphenylcyclopropenone (DPC). The CDR3 here is CASSQPLRTDDNEQFF. In nucleotides, the CDR3 is TGCGCCAGCAGCCAGCCTCTCCGGACGGATGACAATGAGCAGTTCTTC.